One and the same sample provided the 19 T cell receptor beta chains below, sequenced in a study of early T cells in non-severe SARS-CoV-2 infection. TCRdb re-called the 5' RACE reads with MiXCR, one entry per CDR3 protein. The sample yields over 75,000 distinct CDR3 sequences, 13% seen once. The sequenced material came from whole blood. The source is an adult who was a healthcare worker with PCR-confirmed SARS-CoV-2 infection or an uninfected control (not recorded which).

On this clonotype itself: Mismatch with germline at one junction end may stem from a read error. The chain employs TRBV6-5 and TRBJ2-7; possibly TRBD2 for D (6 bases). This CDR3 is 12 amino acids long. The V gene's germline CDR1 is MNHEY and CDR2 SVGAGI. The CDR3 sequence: CDSSRGSVEQYF. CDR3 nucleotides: TGTGACAGCAGCCGGGGGAGTGTCGAGCAGTACTTC.

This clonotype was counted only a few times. The CDR3 DNA reads as TGTGCCAGCAGTCCTCAGGGGGCGGCTGAAGCTTTCTTT. It is translated as CASSPQGAAEAFF. The chain is built from TRBV12-3 or TRBV12-4 and TRBJ1-1; TRBD1 agrees at 8 bases. The CDR3 extends over 13 amino acids. J lost 6 bases, V lost 5 bases, and 5 bases had no gene match.

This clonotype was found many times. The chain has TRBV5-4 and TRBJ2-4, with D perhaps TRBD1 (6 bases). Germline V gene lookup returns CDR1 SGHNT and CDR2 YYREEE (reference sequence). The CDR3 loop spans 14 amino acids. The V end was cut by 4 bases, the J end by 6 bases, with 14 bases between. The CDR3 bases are TGTGCCAGCAGCGCGGACAGCCAGGGAAACATTCAGTACTTC. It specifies CASSADSQGNIQYF. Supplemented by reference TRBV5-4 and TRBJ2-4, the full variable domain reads ETGVTQSPTHLIKTRGQQVTLRCSSQSGHNTVSWYQQALGQGPQFIFQYYREEENGRGNFPPRFSGLQFPNYSSELNVNALELDDSALYLCASSADSQGNIQYFGAGTRLSVL.

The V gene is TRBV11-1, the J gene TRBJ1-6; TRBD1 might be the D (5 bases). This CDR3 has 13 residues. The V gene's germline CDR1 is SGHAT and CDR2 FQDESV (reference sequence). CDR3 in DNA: TGTGCGAGTAGGAGACAGCTTAATTCACCCCTCCACTTT. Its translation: CASRRQLNSPLHF.

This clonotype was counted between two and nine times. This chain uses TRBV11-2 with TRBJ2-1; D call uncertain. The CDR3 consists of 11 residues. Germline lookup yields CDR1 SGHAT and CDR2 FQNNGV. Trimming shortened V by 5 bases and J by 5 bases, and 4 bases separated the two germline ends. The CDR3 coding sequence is TGTGCCAGCAGCACCAACAATGAGCAGTTCTTC. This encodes CASSTNNEQFF. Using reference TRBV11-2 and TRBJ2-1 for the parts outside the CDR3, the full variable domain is EAGVAQSPRYKIIEKRQSVAFWCNPISGHATLYWYQQILGQGPKLLIQFQNNGVVDDSQLPKDRFSAERLKGVDSTLKIQPAKLEDSAVYLCASSTNNEQFFGPGTRLTVL.

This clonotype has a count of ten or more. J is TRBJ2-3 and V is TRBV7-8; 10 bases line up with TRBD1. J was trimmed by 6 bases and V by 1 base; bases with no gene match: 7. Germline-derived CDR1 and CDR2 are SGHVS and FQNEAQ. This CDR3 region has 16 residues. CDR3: CASSLETGGFEDTQYF. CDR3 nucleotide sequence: TGTGCCAGCAGCTTAGAGACAGGGGGCTTCGAGGATACGCAGTATTTT.

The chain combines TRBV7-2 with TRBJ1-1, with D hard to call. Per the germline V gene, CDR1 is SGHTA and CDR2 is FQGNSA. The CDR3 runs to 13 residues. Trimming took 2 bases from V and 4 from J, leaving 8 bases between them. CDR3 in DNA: TGTGCCAGCAGCTTATACCTGGGCACTGAAGCTTTCTTT. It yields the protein CASSLYLGTEAFF.

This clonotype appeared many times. The CDR3 protein is CASRWDRAGNEQFF. In DNA, the CDR3 is TGTGCCAGCAGGTGGGACCGCGCAGGCAATGAGCAGTTCTTC. The chain joins TRBV6-1 to TRBJ2-1; D tentatively reads TRBD1 or TRBD2 (5 bases each). Per the germline V gene, CDR1 is MNHNS and CDR2 is SASEGT. This CDR3 has 14 residues. V shed 6 bases and J shed 6 bases, with 15 bases lying between them.

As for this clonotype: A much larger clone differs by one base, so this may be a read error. CDR3 amino acids: CASSLGDNPYNEQFF. DNA of the CDR3: TGTGCCAGCAGCTTGGGGGATAATCCCTACAATGAGCAGTTCTTC. This chain links TRBV7-2 with TRBJ2-1; D possibly uses TRBD1 or TRBD2 (5 bases each). V was pared by 3 bases and J by 2 bases, with 11 bases between. CDR1 and CDR2 from the germline V gene are SGHTA and FQGNSA. The CDR3 runs to 15 residues. The whole variable domain, remainder taken from reference TRBV7-2 and TRBJ2-1, is GAGVSQSPSNKVTEKGKDVELRCDPISGHTALYWYRQSLGQGLEFLIYFQGNSAPDKSGLPSDRFSAERTGGSVSTLTIQRTQQEDSAVYLCASSLGDNPYNEQFFGPGTRLTVL.

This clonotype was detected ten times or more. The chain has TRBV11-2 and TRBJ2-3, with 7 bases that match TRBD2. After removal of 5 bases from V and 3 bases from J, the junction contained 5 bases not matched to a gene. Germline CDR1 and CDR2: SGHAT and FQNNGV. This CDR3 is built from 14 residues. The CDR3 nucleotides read TGTGCCAGCAGCCGGGGTAGCGGGACAGATACGCAGTATTTT. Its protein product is CASSRGSGTDTQYF.

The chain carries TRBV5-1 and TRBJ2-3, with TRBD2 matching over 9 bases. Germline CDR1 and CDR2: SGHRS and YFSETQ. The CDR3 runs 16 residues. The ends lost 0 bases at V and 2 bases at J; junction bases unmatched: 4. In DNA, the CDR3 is TGCGCCAGCAGCTTGGCCCCTAGCGGGGCCACAGATACGCAGTATTTT. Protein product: CASSLAPSGATDTQYF.

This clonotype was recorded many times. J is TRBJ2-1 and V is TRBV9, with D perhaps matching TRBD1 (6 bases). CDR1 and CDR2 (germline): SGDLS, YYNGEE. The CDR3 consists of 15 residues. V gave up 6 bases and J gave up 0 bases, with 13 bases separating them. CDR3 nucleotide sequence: TGTGCCAGCAACCCCACGGACAGCTCCTACAATGAGCAGTTCTTC. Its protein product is CASNPTDSSYNEQFF.

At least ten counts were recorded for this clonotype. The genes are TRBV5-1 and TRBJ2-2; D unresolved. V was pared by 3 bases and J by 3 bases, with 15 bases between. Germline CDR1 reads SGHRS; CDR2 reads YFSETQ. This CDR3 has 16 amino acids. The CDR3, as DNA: TGCGCCAGCAGCTATGACCCCCAACCCTACACCGGGGAGCTGTTTTTT. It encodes CASSYDPQPYTGELFF.

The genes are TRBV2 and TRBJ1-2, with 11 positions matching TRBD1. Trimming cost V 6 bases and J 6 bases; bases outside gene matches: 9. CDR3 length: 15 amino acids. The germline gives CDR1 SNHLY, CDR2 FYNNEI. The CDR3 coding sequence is TGTGCCAGCAGCCTGGACAGGGGGCAGGGTAATGGCTACACCTTC. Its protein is CASSLDRGQGNGYTF.

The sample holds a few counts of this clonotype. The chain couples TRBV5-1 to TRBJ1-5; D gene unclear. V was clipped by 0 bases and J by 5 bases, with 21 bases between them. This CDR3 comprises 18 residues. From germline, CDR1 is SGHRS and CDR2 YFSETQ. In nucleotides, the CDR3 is TGCGCCAGCAGCTTGGCCCCTTCAGGTTGGAGGCCCCATCAGCCCCAGCATTTT. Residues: CASSLAPSGWRPHQPQHF.

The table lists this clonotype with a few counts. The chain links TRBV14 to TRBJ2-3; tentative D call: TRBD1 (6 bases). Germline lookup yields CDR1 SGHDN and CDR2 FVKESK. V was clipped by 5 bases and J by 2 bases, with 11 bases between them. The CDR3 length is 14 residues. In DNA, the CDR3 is TGTGCCAGCAGCTCCGGACAGTACACAGATACGCAGTATTTT. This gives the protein CASSSGQYTDTQYF.

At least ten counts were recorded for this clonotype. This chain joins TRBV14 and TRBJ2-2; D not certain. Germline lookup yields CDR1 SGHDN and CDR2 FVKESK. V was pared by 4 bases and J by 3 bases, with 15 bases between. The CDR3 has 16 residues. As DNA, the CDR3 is TGTGCCAGCAGCCCGAGCCCCCGGATCTACACCGGGGAGCTGTTTTTT. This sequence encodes CASSPSPRIYTGELFF.

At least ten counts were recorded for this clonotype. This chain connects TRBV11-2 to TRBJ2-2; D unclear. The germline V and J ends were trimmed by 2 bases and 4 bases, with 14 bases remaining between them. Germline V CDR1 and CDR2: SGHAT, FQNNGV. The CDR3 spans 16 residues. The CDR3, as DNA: TGTGCCAGCAGCTTACTTCCTACGCGAAGCACCGGGGAGCTGTTTTTT. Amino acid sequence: CASSLLPTRSTGELFF.

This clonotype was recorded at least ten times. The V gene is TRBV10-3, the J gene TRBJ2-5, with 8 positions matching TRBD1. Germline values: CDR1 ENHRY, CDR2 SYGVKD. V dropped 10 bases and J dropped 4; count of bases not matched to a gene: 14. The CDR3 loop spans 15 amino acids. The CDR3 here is CATQDRESLRETQYF. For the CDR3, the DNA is TGTGCCACTCAGGACAGGGAGTCTTTGAGAGAGACCCAGTACTTC.